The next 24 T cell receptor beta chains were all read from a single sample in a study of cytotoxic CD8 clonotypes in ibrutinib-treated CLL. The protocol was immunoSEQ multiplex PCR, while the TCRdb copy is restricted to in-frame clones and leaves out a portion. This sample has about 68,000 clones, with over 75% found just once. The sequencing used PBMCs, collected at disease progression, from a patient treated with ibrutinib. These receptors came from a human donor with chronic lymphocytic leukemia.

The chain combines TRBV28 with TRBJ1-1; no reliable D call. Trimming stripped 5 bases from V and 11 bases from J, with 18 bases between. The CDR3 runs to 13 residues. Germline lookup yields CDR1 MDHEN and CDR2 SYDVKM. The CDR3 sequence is CASSVRPQMGAFF. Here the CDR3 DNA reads TGTGCCAGCAGTGTGAGGCCACAGATGGGGGCTTTCTTT.

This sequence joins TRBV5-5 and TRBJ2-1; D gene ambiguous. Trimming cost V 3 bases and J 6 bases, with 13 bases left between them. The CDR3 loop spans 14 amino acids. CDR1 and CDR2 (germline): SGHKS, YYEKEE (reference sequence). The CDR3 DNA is TGTGCCAGCAGCTCCCCCTTGAGTCTCAATGAGCAGTTCTTC. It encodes CASSSPLSLNEQFF.

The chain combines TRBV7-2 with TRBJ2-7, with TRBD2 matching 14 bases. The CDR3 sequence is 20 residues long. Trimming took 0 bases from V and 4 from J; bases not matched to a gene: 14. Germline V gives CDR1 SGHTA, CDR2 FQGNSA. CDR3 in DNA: TGTGCCAGCAGCTTAGCTTGGGGACTAGCGGGAGCTGCGGGGAGGTACGAGCAGTACTTC. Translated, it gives CASSLAWGLAGAAGRYEQYF.

The CDR3 loop is CASRAPLAGGSHTQYF. In DNA form, the CDR3 reads TGTGCCAGCCGCGCCCCCCTAGCGGGGGGGAGTCATACGCAGTATTTT. The V gene is TRBV21-1, the J gene TRBJ2-3; the table names TRBD2, a call not compared with the DNA. TRBV21-1 represents a pseudogene. The CDR3 is made up of 16 amino acids.

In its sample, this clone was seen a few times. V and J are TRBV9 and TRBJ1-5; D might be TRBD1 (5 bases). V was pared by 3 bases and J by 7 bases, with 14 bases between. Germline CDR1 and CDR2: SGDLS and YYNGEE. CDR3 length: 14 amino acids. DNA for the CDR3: TGTGCCAGCAGCGCGGGCGGGGGGAACCAGCCCCAGCATTTT. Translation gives CASSAGGGNQPQHF.

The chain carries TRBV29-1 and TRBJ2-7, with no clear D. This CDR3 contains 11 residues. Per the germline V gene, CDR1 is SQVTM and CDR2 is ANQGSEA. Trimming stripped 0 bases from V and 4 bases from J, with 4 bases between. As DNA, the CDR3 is TGCAGCGTTGAAGAGGGATACGAGCAGTACTTC. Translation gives CSVEEGYEQYF.

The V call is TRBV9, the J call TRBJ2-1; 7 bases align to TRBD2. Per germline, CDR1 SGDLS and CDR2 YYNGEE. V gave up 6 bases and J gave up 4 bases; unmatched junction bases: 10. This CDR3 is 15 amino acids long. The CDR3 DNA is TGTGCCAGCAACCAGGGAGGGTTCCGATACAATGAGCAGTTCTTC. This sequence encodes CASNQGGFRYNEQFF.

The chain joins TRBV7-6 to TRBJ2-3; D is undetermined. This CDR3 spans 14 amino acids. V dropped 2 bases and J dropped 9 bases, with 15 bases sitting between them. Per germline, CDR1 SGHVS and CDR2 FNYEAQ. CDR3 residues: CASSLSDGTYTQYF. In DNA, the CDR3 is TGTGCCAGCAGCTTATCCGACGGCACCTACACGCAGTATTTT.

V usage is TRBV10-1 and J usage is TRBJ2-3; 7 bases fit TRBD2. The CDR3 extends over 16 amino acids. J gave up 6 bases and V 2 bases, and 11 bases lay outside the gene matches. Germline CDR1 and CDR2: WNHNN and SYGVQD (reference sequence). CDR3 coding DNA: TGCGCCAGCAGTGAGATAGCGGGTTTGCGTAGGGATACGCAGTATTTT. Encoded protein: CASSEIAGLRRDTQYF.

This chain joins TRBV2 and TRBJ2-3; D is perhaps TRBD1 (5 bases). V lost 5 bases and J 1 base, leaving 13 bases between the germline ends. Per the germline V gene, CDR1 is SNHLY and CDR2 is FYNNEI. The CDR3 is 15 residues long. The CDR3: CASSSWGRGTDTQYF. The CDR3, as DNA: TGTGCCAGCAGTAGCTGGGGCAGGGGCACAGATACGCAGTATTTT.

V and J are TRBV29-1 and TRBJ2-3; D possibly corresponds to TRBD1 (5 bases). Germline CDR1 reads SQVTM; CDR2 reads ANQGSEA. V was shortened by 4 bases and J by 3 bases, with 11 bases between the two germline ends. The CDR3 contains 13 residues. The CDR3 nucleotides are TGCAGCGTTGGGGGCAGGGTAACAGATACGCAGTATTTT. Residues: CSVGGRVTDTQYF.

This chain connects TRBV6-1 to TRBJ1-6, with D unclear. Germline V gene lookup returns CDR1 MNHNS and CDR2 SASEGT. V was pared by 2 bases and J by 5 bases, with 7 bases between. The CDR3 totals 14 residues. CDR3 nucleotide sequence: TGTGCCAGCAGTGAAAAGGTTGATAATTCACCCCTCCACTTT. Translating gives CASSEKVDNSPLHF.

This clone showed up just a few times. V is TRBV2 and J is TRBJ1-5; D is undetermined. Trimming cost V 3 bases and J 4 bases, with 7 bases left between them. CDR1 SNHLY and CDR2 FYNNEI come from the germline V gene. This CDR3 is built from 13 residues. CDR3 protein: CASSDFENQPQHF. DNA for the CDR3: TGTGCCAGCAGTGATTTTGAGAATCAGCCCCAGCATTTT. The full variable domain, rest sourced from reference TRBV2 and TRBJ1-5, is EPEVTQTPSHQVTQMGQEVILRCVPISNHLYFYWYRQILGQKVEFLVSFYNNEISEKSEIFDDQFSVERPDGSNFTLKIRSTKLEDSAMYFCASSDFENQPQHFGDGTRLSIL.

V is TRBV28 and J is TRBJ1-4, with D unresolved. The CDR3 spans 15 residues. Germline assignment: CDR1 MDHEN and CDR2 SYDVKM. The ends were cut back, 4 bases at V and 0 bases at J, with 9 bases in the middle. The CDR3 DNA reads TGTGCCAGCAGTTCCCCCATAACAACTAATGAAAAACTGTTTTTT. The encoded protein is CASSSPITTNEKLFF.

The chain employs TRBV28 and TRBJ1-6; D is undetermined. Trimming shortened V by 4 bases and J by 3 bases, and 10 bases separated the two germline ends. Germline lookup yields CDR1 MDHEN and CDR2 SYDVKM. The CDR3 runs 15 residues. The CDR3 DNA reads TGTGCCAGCAGTTACCCTGGGAGCTATAATTCACCCCTCCACTTT. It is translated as CASSYPGSYNSPLHF.

CDR3 loop: CASSLRVEAFF. CDR3 DNA sequence: TGTGCCAGCAGCCTCCGGGTTGAAGCTTTCTTT. This chain joins TRBV11-2 and TRBJ1-1, with D unresolved. This CDR3 contains 11 residues. The V gene's germline CDR1 is SGHAT and CDR2 FQNNGV. The V gene lost 5 bases and the J gene lost 7 bases, with 8 bases spanning the gap.

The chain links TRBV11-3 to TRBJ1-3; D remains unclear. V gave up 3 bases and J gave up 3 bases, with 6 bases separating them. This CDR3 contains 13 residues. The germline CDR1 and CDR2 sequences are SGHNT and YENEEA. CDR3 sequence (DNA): TGTGCCAGCAGCTTGGGTTATGGAAACACCATATATTTT. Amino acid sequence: CASSLGYGNTIYF.

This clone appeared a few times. This chain's CDR3 is CASSYDVGSYNSPLHF. For the CDR3, the DNA is TGTGCCAGCAGCTACGACGTCGGCTCCTATAATTCACCCCTCCACTTT. This rearrangement joins TRBV5-6 to TRBJ1-6, with D unclear. From germline, CDR1 is SGHDT and CDR2 YYEEEE. V lost 3 bases and J lost 0, with 10 bases in between. CDR3 length: 16 amino acids. The entire variable domain, with the rest obtained from reference TRBV5-6 and TRBJ1-6, is as follows: DAGVTQSPTHLIKTRGQQVTLRCSPKSGHDTVSWYQQALGQGPQFIFQYYEEEERQRGNFPDRFSGHQFPNYSSELNVNALLLGDSALYLCASSYDVGSYNSPLHFGNGTRLTVT.

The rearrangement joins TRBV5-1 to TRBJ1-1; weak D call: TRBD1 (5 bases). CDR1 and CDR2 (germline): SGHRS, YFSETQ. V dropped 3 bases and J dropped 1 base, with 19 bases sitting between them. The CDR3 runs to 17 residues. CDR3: CASSSGLRGKGNTEAFF. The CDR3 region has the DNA TGCGCCAGCAGCTCGGGTCTTAGGGGTAAGGGGAACACTGAAGCTTTCTTT.

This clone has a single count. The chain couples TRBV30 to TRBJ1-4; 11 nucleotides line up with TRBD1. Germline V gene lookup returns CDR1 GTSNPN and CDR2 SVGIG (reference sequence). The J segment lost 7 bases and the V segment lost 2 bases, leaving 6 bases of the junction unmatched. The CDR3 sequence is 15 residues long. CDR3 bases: TGTGCCTGGAGTAGGAGGGGGACAGGGGGTGAAAAACTGTTTTTT. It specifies CAWSRRGTGGEKLFF.

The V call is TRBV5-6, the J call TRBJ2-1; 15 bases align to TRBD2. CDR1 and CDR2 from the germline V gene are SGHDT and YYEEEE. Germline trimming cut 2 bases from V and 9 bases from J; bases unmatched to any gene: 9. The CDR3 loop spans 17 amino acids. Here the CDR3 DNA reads TGTGCCAGCAGCTTCCGGACTAGCGGGAGGGCCCCCGGTGAGCAGTTCTTC. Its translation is CASSFRTSGRAPGEQFF.

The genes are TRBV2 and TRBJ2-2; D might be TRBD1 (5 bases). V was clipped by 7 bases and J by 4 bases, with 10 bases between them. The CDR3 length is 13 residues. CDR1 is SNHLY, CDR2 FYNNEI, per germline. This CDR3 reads CASNRQPTGELFF. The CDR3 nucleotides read TGTGCCAGCAATCGACAGCCCACCGGGGAGCTGTTTTTT.

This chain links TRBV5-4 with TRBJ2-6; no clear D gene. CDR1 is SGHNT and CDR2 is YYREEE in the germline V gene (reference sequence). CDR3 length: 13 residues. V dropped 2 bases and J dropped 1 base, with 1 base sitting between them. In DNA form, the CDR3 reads TGTGCCAGCAGCTTTTCTGGGGCCAACGTCCTGACTTTC. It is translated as CASSFSGANVLTF.

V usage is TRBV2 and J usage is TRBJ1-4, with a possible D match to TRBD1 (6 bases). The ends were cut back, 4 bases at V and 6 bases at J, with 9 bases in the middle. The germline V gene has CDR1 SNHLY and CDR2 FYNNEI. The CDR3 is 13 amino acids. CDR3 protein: CASSGRTDEKLFF. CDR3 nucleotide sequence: TGTGCCAGCAGTGGGAGGACAGATGAAAAACTGTTTTTT.